The source of this T cell receptor beta chain is a study of response to subunit inactivated influenza vaccine. Study findings and constraints: Authors proposed each seasonal influenza vaccination draws in few new T cells.

From germline, CDR1 is SEHNR and CDR2 FQNEAQ (reference sequence). Trimming pared 5 bases from V and 9 bases from J, leaving 11 bases between. The CDR3 has 12 amino acids. This clonotype was seen repeatedly, ten times or more. Antigen unknown. TCRdb called the RT-PCR reads again in MiXCR, with one record for every CDR3 protein. This sample carries 610,000 or so distinct CDR3 sequences, 11% to 15% of them seen once, and the ten largest clones take around 10%. The chain combines TRBV7-9 with TRBJ2-1; D might be TRBD2 (6 bases). Sample: PBMCs from blood, taken approximately 13 days after vaccination. The source of this sequence is a man aged 45-60 years who received an inactivated influenza vaccine. CDR3 DNA: TGTGCCAGCAGCCCAACTAGCTTTGAGCAGTTCTTC. Amino acids: CASSPTSFEQFF. Full variable domain (missing parts from reference TRBV7-9 and TRBJ2-1): DTGVSQNPRHKITKRGQNVTFRCDPISEHNRLYWYRQTLGQGPEFLTYFQNEAQLEKSRLLSDRFSAERPKGSFSTLEIQRTEQGDSAMYLCASSPTSFEQFFGPGTRLTVL.